The clone carrying this TCR beta chain was observed a handful of times. Its antigen is not identified. Nominally healthy donors were sampled, though unrecorded immune exposures were likely. The data belong to a study of cytomegalovirus exposure and HLA in healthy donors. The study's findings and limits: The Asian-associated ancestry cluster reportedly had fewer N-insertions than the approximately 700-donor mean in a later analysis. It was reported that the classifier diagnosed cytomegalovirus status with high specificity and sensitivity in both the original and validation cohorts. Reportedly, HLA-A and HLA-B alleles of most subjects were accurately predicted from TCR beta.

Germline CDR1 is SQVTM and CDR2 is ANQGSEA. The CDR3 is made up of 15 amino acids. V lost 2 bases, J lost 8 bases, and 21 bases lay in between. PCR used 60 Vbeta primers and 13 Jbeta primers. Clones were sequenced by immunoSEQ multiplex PCR, and TCRdb holds only the in-frame ones, with some missing. The sample includes more than 90,000 clones, about two thirds of them seen just once. This sequence joins TRBV29-1 and TRBJ1-2; possibly TRBD1 for D (6 bases). Sequenced: PBMCs. This clonotype was obtained from a boy aged 5 to 17 in good health and CMV-seropositive. CDR3 sequence reads: CSVEQGGGGRAGYTF. DNA for the CDR3: TGCAGCGTTGAACAGGGCGGGGGCGGCCGGGCGGGCTACACCTTC.